This TCR beta chain is from a study of blood T cell repertoires in COVID-19. On the study more broadly: Sites across the United States, Italy and Spain contributed samples from acute and convalescent COVID-19. Sources were T cells, B-cell-depleted T cells, or PBMCs; the material itself was cDNA or gDNA.

In the original analysis: Amplified reference gene primers provided the basis for estimating nucleated cell counts. Assay used: immunoSEQ multiplex PCR; TCRdb lists only in-frame clones, some missing. Clone size and the V and J calls come from that table; the DNA yielded D and trimming. The table lists 95,000 to 150,000 clones, roughly 90% of them singletons, with less than 5% in the top ten. This CDR3 spans 15 amino acids. The V and J ends lost 0 bases and 8 bases respectively, with 16 bases between them. Germline values: CDR1 PRHDT, CDR2 FYEKMQ (reference sequence). The rearrangement links TRBV13 to TRBJ1-2, with a possible D match to TRBD1 (6 bases). Sequencing was performed on peripheral blood. The source is a man aged 40-49 years with acute or convalescent COVID-19. The DNA of the CDR3 is TGTGCCAGCAGCTTAGGAAACTACAGGGCAGGCGGCTACACCTTC. It codes for CASSLGNYRAGGYTF.